This TCR beta chain derives from a study of blood T cell repertoires in COVID-19. Overall study: PBMCs, B-cell-depleted T cells, or T cells provided the cDNA or gDNA that made up the material.

As processed by the authors: How many nucleated cells were present was estimated from reference gene primer amplification. Repertoires were generated with immunoSEQ multiplex PCR, while TCRdb's copy carries only in-frame clones and drops some. That table is the source of V, J and clone size, and D and trimming were worked out from the DNA. This sample yields roughly 81,000 clones, of which 82% are seen a single time; about 10% belongs to the top ten. V gave up 6 bases and J gave up 2 bases, with 7 bases separating them. The length of the CDR3 is 12 residues. V usage is TRBV12-3 or TRBV12-4 and J usage is TRBJ1-2; the D is unclear. What was sequenced was peripheral blood. This clonotype was obtained from a man in his fifties or sixties with acute or convalescent COVID-19. This chain's CDR3 is CASSRTNYGYTF. Written as DNA, the CDR3 is TGTGCCAGCAGCAGAACCAACTATGGCTACACCTTC.